The present T cell receptor beta chain was sequenced within a study of blood T cell repertoires in COVID-19. Clones were sequenced by immunoSEQ multiplex PCR, and TCRdb holds only the in-frame ones, with some missing. There are about 190,000 clones in the sample; under 80% occur only once, and about 13% lies in the top ten. A single count supports this clone. CDR1 LNHNV and CDR2 YYDKDF come from the germline V gene (reference sequence). The trim removed 0 bases at V and 7 bases at J, leaving 5 bases unmatched. The CDR3 has 15 residues. The clonotype comes from a man aged 45-65 years who had recovered from COVID-19. This rearrangement joins TRBV15 to TRBJ2-7; 11 positions match TRBD2. Sequenced material: peripheral blood. The DNA of the CDR3 is TGTGCCACCAGCAGAGAACTAGCGGGAGAATCGGAGCAGTACTTC. Protein product: CATSRELAGESEQYF.